What follows are 26 T cell receptor beta chains derived from one specimen sequenced in a study of shared clonotypes between healthy human individuals. Data came from immunoSEQ multiplex PCR; TCRdb stores just in-frame clones and leaves some out. Of over 850,000 clones in the sample, roughly 74% are singletons; the top ten hold 0.6% to 0.7%. Material: memory CD4+ T cells from PBMCs. Subset noted: CD45RA-negative fraction. The receptors here all came from a man aged 18 to 29 in good health. Some clones in this sample may be carry-over from other donors' samples.

This chain links TRBV25-1 with TRBJ2-5; unclear D gene. The end of the DNA aligns better with TRBJ2-7, so the J call may be wrong. CDR1 and CDR2 (germline): MGHDK, SYGVNS. The CDR3 consists of 13 residues. The CDR3 protein is CASSVGSLYEQYF. The CDR3 region has the DNA TGTGCCAGCAGTGTAGGGTCCTTGTACGAGCAGTACTTC.

This chain links TRBV5-1 with TRBJ2-1; 9 bases align to TRBD1. J gave up 7 bases and V 0 bases, and 5 bases lay outside the gene matches. The CDR3 consists of 15 residues. Germline loops: CDR1 SGHRS, CDR2 YFSETQ. In DNA form, the CDR3 reads TGCGCCAGCAGCTTGGTGGTCGGACAGGGGAATGAGCAGTTCTTC. Protein product: CASSLVVGQGNEQFF.

The V and J genes are TRBV19 and TRBJ2-6; D is unresolved. CDR3 size: 17 residues. Looked up from germline, CDR1 is LNHDA and CDR2 is SQIVND (reference sequence). V lost 0 bases to trimming and J lost 4 bases, with 13 bases between them. This CDR3 is CASSIDLGSTGANVLTF. CDR3 coding DNA: TGTGCCAGTAGTATAGATCTGGGTAGTACGGGGGCCAACGTCCTGACTTTC.

The chain carries TRBV9 and TRBJ2-7; D is perhaps TRBD1 (5 bases). Trimming shortened V by 4 bases and J by 7 bases, and 21 bases separated the two germline ends. In germline, CDR1 is SGDLS, CDR2 YYNGEE. This CDR3 is 15 amino acids long. In DNA form, the CDR3 reads TGTGCCAGCAGCCTCCTAGGCGACAGCCTAGGGGAGCAGTACTTC. Its protein product is CASSLLGDSLGEQYF.

The chain combines TRBV29-1 with TRBJ2-3; D is perhaps TRBD1 or TRBD2 (6 bases each). Trimming pared 6 bases from V and 5 bases from J, leaving 15 bases between. The CDR3 is made up of 13 amino acids. The germline CDR1 and CDR2 sequences are SQVTM and ANQGSEA. The CDR3 here is CSVDGGPRDTQYF. CDR3 sequence (DNA): TGCAGCGTCGACGGGGGCCCCCGAGATACGCAGTATTTT.

CDR3 amino acids: CASSLQPTGATDTQYF. The CDR3 DNA reads as TGCGCCAGCAGCTTACAACCGACAGGGGCCACAGATACGCAGTATTTT. The chain couples TRBV5-1 to TRBJ2-3; TRBD1 agrees at 8 bases. This CDR3 has 16 amino acids. J was trimmed by 2 bases and V by 2 bases; bases with no gene match: 7. Germline V CDR1 and CDR2: SGHRS, YFSETQ.

The sample holds a few counts of this clone. This chain connects TRBV9 to TRBJ2-1; TRBD2 might be the D (5 bases). V was cut by 0 bases and J by 1 base, with 23 bases left in between. The CDR3 contains 20 residues. Germline CDR1 reads SGDLS; CDR2 reads YYNGEE. In DNA form, the CDR3 reads TGTGCCAGCAGCGTAGCTCTGACTATCTTCGACGATATATCCTACAATGAGCAGTTCTTC. It specifies CASSVALTIFDDISYNEQFF.

This clone was seen once. V usage is TRBV5-1 and J usage is TRBJ2-7; TRBD2 aligns across 7 bases. V lost 0 bases, J lost 0 bases, and 6 bases stayed unmatched. In germline, CDR1 is SGHRS, CDR2 YFSETQ. CDR3 length: 16 amino acids. The CDR3 nucleotides are TGCGCCAGCAGCTTGGACCCGGCTAGCGGCTCCTACGAGCAGTACTTC. Translating it yields CASSLDPASGSYEQYF.

To note about this clone: The same CDR3 is also encoded by other DNA sequences in this sample. The chain couples TRBV9 to TRBJ2-7, with 7 bases fitting TRBD2. The CDR3 extends over 15 amino acids. The germline V gene encodes CDR1 SGDLS and CDR2 YYNGEE. J gave up 0 bases and V 0 bases, and 3 bases lay outside the gene matches. The CDR3, as DNA: TGTGCCAGCAGCGTAGGGTCTAGCGGCTCCTACGAGCAGTACTTC. Protein: CASSVGSSGSYEQYF.

V and J are TRBV9 and TRBJ2-7, with TRBD2 matching over 8 bases. The V gene end was trimmed by 1 base and the J gene end by 5 bases; junction bases not matched to a gene: 5. CDR1 and CDR2 (germline): SGDLS, YYNGEE. The length of the CDR3 is 14 residues. The CDR3, as DNA: TGTGCCAGCAGCGTAACGAGCGGGAGCGACGAGCAGTACTTC. It yields the protein CASSVTSGSDEQYF. Based on the CDR3 plus reference TRBV9 and TRBJ2-7, the full variable domain is DSGVTQTPKHLITATGQRVTLRCSPRSGDLSVYWYQQSLDQGLQFLIQYYNGEERAKGNILERFSAQQFPDLHSELNLSSLELGDSALYFCASSVTSGSDEQYFGPGTRLTVT.

This rearrangement joins TRBV2 to TRBJ1-2; D unresolved. The CDR3 contains 14 residues. Trimming left V 7 bases short and J 2 bases short, with 14 bases between. Germline loops: CDR1 SNHLY, CDR2 FYNNEI. The CDR3 DNA follows: TGTGCCAGCAAAAACCCTGGAACAAACTATGGCTACACCTTC. Encoded protein: CASKNPGTNYGYTF.

The chain uses TRBV21-1 and TRBJ1-5; the table gives TRBD1 as D, unverified against the DNA. TRBV21-1 is described as a pseudogene. The CDR3 consists of 17 residues. CDR3 nucleotides: TGTGCCAGCCGCTCCCCGGGACAGGGTCATAGCAATCAGCCCCAGCATTTT. Amino acids: CASRSPGQGHSNQPQHF.

The chain carries TRBV28 and TRBJ2-2, with 7 bases lining up with TRBD1. The trim removed 4 bases at V and 4 bases at J, leaving 3 bases unmatched. CDR1 and CDR2 from the germline V gene are MDHEN and SYDVKM. The CDR3 runs 14 residues. The CDR3 here is CASSSAGGTGELFF. DNA for the CDR3: TGTGCCAGCAGTTCCGCAGGGGGCACCGGGGAGCTGTTTTTT.

CDR3 sequence: CASSFAGGLAEQYF. CDR3 nucleotides: TGCGCCAGCAGCTTTGCGGGAGGACTCGCCGAGCAGTACTTC. The genes are TRBV5-1 and TRBJ2-7; TRBD2 matches at 8 bases. Germline lookup yields CDR1 SGHRS and CDR2 YFSETQ. CDR3 length: 14 amino acids. The junction had 7 bases not matched to a gene; V was cut back by 2 bases and J by 6 bases.

This chain uses TRBV5-1 with TRBJ2-3; TRBD1 aligns across 11 bases. J lost 5 bases, V lost 4 bases, and 6 bases had no gene match. Germline lookup yields CDR1 SGHRS and CDR2 YFSETQ. This CDR3 comprises 15 residues. The CDR3 is CASSPGQGGQDTQYF. Here the CDR3 DNA reads TGCGCCAGCAGCCCGGGACAGGGGGGTCAAGATACGCAGTATTTT.

This clone occurred once. V gene TRBV11-2 combines with J gene TRBJ2-7; 9 bases line up with TRBD1. The V gene end was trimmed by 6 bases and the J gene end by 3 bases; junction bases not matched to a gene: 9. CDR3 length equals 15 residues. Germline assignment: CDR1 SGHAT and CDR2 FQNNGV. As DNA, the CDR3 is TGTGCCAGCAGTTTGGGACAGGGAACCTTCTACGAGCAGTACTTC. This encodes CASSLGQGTFYEQYF.

This chain links TRBV29-1 with TRBJ1-4; D not resolved. This CDR3 spans 10 amino acids. V was shortened by 6 bases and J by 7 bases, with 6 bases between the two germline ends. The germline gives CDR1 SQVTM, CDR2 ANQGSEA. CDR3 in amino acids: CSVAGEKLFF. Here the CDR3 DNA reads TGCAGCGTCGCCGGTGAAAAACTGTTTTTT.

The chain employs TRBV2 and TRBJ2-1; a weak D match, TRBD2 (7 bases). Germline loops: CDR1 SNHLY, CDR2 FYNNEI. The CDR3 loop spans 16 amino acids. The germline V and J ends were trimmed by 2 bases and 6 bases, with 17 bases remaining between them. Here the CDR3 reads CASSERRRAGANEQFF. The CDR3 coding sequence is TGTGCCAGCAGTGAAAGGCGCAGGGCGGGGGCCAATGAGCAGTTCTTC.

The CDR3 nucleotides are TGTGCCATCAGTGGTTCGGGACTTCCAAAAGAGACCCAGTACTTC. Protein product: CAISGSGLPKETQYF. This sequence joins TRBV10-3 and TRBJ2-5, with a weak D call TRBD2 (6 bases). Germline CDR1 ENHRY, CDR2 SYGVKD. The CDR3 extends over 15 amino acids. V was pared by 4 bases and J by 3 bases, with 15 bases between.

This chain uses TRBV28 with TRBJ2-3; 8 positions match TRBD1. This CDR3 spans 18 amino acids. CDR1 and CDR2 (germline): MDHEN, SYDVKM. V shed 1 base, J shed 2 bases, and the junction held 11 bases outside the gene matches. The CDR3 coding sequence is TGTGCCAGCAGTTTATCCCGGAGTTCAGGGGGCCTCACAGATACGCAGTATTTT. Protein product: CASSLSRSSGGLTDTQYF. The full variable domain, in which reference TRBV28 and TRBJ2-3 provide the parts outside the CDR3, is DVKVTQSSRYLVKRTGEKVFLECVQDMDHENMFWYRQDPGLGLRLIYFSYDVKMKEKGDIPEGYSVSREKKERFSLILESASTNQTSMYLCASSLSRSSGGLTDTQYFGPGTRLTVL.

The chain has TRBV11-2 and TRBJ2-7; TRBD2 agrees at 13 bases. Germline values: CDR1 SGHAT, CDR2 FQNNGV. Trimming took 5 bases from V and 5 from J; bases not matched to a gene: 18. The CDR3 loop spans 19 amino acids. The DNA of the CDR3 is TGTGCCAGCAGCACTCACCGGGGGGGCGGAGGGACTAGCGGGAACGAGCAGTACTTC. This sequence encodes CASSTHRGGGGTSGNEQYF.

Only one count was recorded for this clone. V gene TRBV7-3 combines with J gene TRBJ2-1; 7 positions match TRBD2. J was trimmed by 0 bases and V by 3 bases; bases with no gene match: 2. CDR3 length equals 15 residues. CDR1 is SGHTA and CDR2 is FQGTGA in the germline V gene. The chain's CDR3 is CASSLGGTSYNEQFF. CDR3 DNA: TGTGCCAGCAGCTTGGGGGGGACCTCCTACAATGAGCAGTTCTTC.

About this clone itself: Distinct nucleotide sequences in the sample also encode this CDR3. This chain joins TRBV19 and TRBJ2-3; unclear D gene. Trimming removed 4 bases at V and 6 bases at J, with 8 bases between. This CDR3 has 12 residues. The germline V gene has CDR1 LNHDA and CDR2 SQIVND (reference sequence). CDR3 sequence: CASSTSTDTQYF. CDR3 nucleotides: TGTGCCAGTAGTACCTCGACGGATACGCAGTATTTT.

This clone was detected a few times. The J gene is TRBJ2-1, the V gene TRBV11-2; 11 nucleotides agree with TRBD2. CDR1 and CDR2 from the germline V gene are SGHAT and FQNNGV. CDR3 length: 15 amino acids. With 6 bases clipped from V and 2 bases from J, the junction kept 3 bases outside the gene matches. The CDR3 DNA sequence: TGTGCCAGCAGTCCGACTAGCGGGGCCTACAATGAGCAGTTCTTC. This gives the protein CASSPTSGAYNEQFF.

J is TRBJ1-3 and V is TRBV6-5, with a weak D call TRBD1 (5 bases). V was cut by 6 bases and J by 4 bases, with 13 bases left in between. Per the germline V gene, CDR1 is MNHEY and CDR2 is SVGAGI. The CDR3 totals 14 residues. CDR3 in DNA: TGTGCCAGCAGCCTTGACAGACCCGGAAACACCATATATTTT. As protein: CASSLDRPGNTIYF.

The CDR3 nucleotides read TGTGCCATCGGGGCGGGCCAAGAGACCCAGTACTTC. This codes for CAIGAGQETQYF. J is TRBJ2-5 and V is TRBV10-3; either TRBD1 or TRBD2 may supply D (5 bases each). Trimming cost V 8 bases and J 1 base, with 8 bases left between them. The germline gives CDR1 ENHRY, CDR2 SYGVKD. There are 12 residues in the CDR3.